The sequence of this T cell receptor beta chain was determined in a study of CD8 T cell repertoires and HIV-1 epitope variants. Background on the study: Each of Twenty-five Gag and Nef epitope peptides stimulated a separate culture. Separate from the cultures, 1M uncultured T cells served as baseline. Study-wide findings and caveats: About nine TCR beta clonotypes were antigen-specific, 5 to 7 apparently recognizing autologous or escape variants.

This clone came up a few times. The target antigen is unknown. Only in-frame clones appear in the TCRdb table, and some are missing; sequencing was by immunoSEQ multiplex PCR. Of 95,000 or so clones listed, more than 65% are singletons. V was cut by 7 bases and J by 8 bases, with 12 bases left in between. Germline V lookup: CDR1 SNHLY, CDR2 FYNNEI. The CDR3 is made up of 13 amino acids. The chain couples TRBV2 to TRBJ1-6; the D gene is possibly TRBD1 (5 bases). The sequenced sample consisted of uncultured baseline CD8+ T cells from peripheral blood mononuclear cells (PBMCs). This receptor was obtained from a male donor with HIV. CDR3 residues: CASIVGVDSPLHF. The CDR3 nucleotides are TGTGCCAGCATAGTAGGGGTTGATTCACCCCTCCACTTT. The full variable domain, with the rest looked up from reference TRBV2 and TRBJ1-6, is EPEVTQTPSHQVTQMGQEVILRCVPISNHLYFYWYRQILGQKVEFLVSFYNNEISEKSEIFDDQFSVERPDGSNFTLKIRSTKLEDSAMYFCASIVGVDSPLHFGNGTRLTVT.